This T cell receptor (beta chain) was sequenced for a study of blood T cells in healthy people across ages. Whole-study findings and limits: Diversity of TCR beta correlated strongly with naive T cell percentage.

Individuals who donated were healthy Caucasians from Russia aged roughly 6 to 90. Germline CDR1 reads SGHRS; CDR2 reads YFSETQ. The length of the CDR3 is 13 residues. Trimming took off 0 bases at V and 2 bases at J, with 6 bases between the two ends. The second PCR ran about 6 to 12 cycles with a sample-barcoded 5' primer and J-beta primers. A tag from a template-switch adaptor with 12 random nucleotides marked each cDNA molecule. One entry per CDR3 protein, called by TCRdb with MiXCR from the 5' RACE reads. The sample consists of more than 800,000 distinct CDR3 sequences, around 30% of them appearing once. As regards this clonotype: Its antigen is unidentified.

This receptor was obtained from a woman aged 80 or older in good health. The chain couples TRBV5-1 to TRBJ2-7; no firm D call. The sample taken for sequencing was blood. Written as DNA, the CDR3 is TGCGCCAGCAGCTTGGTGGCCACCTACGAGCAGTACTTC. This codes for CASSLVATYEQYF.